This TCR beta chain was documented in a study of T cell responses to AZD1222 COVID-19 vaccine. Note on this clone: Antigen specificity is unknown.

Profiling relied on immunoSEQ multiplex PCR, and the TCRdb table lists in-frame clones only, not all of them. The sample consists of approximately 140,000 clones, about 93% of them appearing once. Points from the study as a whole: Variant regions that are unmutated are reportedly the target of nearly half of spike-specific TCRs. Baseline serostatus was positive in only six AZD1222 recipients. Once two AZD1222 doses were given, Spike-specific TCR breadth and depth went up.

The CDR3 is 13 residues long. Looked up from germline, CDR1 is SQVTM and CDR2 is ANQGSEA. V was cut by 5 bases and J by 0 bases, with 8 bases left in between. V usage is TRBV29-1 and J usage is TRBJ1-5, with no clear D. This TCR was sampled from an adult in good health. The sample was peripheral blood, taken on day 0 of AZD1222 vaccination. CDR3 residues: CSVQDGSNQPQHF. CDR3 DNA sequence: TGCAGCGTTCAGGACGGTAGCAATCAGCCCCAGCATTTT.